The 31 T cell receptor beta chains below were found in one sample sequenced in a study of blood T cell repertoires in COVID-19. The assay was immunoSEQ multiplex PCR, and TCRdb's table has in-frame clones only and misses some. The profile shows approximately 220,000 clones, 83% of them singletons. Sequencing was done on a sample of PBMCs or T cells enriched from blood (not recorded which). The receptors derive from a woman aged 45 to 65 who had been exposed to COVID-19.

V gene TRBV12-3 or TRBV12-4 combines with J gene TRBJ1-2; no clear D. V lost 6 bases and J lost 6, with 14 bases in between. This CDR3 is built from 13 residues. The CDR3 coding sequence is TGTGCCAGCAGCCTGGTAGCGAGGAATGGCTACACCTTC. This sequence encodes CASSLVARNGYTF.

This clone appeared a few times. DNA for the CDR3: TGTGCCAGCAGCTTCTCAGGGGACAGCTATGGCTACACCTTC. Its protein is CASSFSGDSYGYTF. The chain recombines TRBV7-9 with TRBJ1-2; TRBD1 agrees at 7 bases. The V and J ends lost 3 bases and 4 bases, in that order; junction bases with no gene match: 5. The CDR3 spans 14 residues. Looked up from germline, CDR1 is SEHNR and CDR2 is FQNEAQ (reference sequence).

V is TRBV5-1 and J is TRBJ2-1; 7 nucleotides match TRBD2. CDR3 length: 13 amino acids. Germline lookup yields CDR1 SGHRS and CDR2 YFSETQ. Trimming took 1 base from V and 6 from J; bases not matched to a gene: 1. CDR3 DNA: TGCGCCAGCAGCTTGAGCGGGGCCAATGAGCAGTTCTTC. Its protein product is CASSLSGANEQFF. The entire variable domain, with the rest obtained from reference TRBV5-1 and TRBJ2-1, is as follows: KAGVTQTPRYLIKTRGQQVTLSCSPISGHRSVSWYQQTPGQGLQFLFEYFSETQRNKGNFPGRFSGRQFSNSRSEMNVSTLELGDSALYLCASSLSGANEQFFGPGTRLTVL.

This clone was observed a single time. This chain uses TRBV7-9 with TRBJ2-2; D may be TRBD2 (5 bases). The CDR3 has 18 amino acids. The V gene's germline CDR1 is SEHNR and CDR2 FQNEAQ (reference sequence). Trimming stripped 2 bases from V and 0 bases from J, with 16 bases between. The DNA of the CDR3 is TGTGCCAGCAGCTTACCCAAGAGGGAGTTAGCGAACACCGGGGAGCTGTTTTTT. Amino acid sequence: CASSLPKRELANTGELFF.

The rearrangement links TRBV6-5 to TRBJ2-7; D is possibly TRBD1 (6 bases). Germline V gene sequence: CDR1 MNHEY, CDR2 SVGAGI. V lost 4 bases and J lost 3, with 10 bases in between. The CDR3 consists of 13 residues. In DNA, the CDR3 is TGTGCCAGCAGTTCGGACAGATACTACGAGCAGTACTTC. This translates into CASSSDRYYEQYF.

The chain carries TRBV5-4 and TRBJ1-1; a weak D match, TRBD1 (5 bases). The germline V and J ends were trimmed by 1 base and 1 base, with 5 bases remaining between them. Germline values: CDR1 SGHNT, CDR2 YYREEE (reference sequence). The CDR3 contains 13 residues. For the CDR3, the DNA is TGTGCCAGCAGCTTGCAGGGGAACACTGAAGCTTTCTTT. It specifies CASSLQGNTEAFF. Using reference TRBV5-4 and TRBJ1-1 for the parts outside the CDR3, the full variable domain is ETGVTQSPTHLIKTRGQQVTLRCSSQSGHNTVSWYQQALGQGPQFIFQYYREEENGRGNFPPRFSGLQFPNYSSELNVNALELDDSALYLCASSLQGNTEAFFGQGTRLTVV.

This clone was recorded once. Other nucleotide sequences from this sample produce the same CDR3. As DNA, the CDR3 is TGTGCCAGCAGCTTAGGGACAGGGGCGGCCTATGGCTACACCTTC. This translates into CASSLGTGAAYGYTF. The chain couples TRBV7-2 to TRBJ1-2, with 9 bases identical to TRBD1. CDR1 and CDR2 (germline): SGHTA, FQGNSA. The CDR3 consists of 15 residues. The ends lost 1 base at V and 4 bases at J; junction bases unmatched: 4.

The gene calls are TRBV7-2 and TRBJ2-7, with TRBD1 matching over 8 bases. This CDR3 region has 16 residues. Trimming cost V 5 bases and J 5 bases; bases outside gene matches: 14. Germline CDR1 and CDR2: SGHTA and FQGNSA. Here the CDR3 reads CASSLTGQGGPHEQYF. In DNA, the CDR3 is TGTGCCAGCAGCCTCACCGGACAGGGAGGTCCTCACGAGCAGTACTTC.

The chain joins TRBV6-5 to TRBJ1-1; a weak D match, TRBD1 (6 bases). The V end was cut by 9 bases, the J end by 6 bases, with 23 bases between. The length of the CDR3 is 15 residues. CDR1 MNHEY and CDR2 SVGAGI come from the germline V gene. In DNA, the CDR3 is TGTGCCAGTTTAATCGACAGGAAGGGGACCCCTGAAGCTTTCTTT. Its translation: CASLIDRKGTPEAFF.

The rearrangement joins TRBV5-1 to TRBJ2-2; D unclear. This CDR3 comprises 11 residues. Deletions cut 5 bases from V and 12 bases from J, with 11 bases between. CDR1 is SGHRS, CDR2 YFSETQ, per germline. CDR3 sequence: CASSERRKLFF. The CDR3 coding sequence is TGCGCCAGCAGTGAGCGACGGAAGCTGTTTTTT.

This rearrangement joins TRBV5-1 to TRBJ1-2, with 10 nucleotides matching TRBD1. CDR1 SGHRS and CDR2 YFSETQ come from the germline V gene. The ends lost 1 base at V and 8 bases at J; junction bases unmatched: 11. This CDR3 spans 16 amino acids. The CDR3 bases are TGCGCCAGCAGCTTGCCAGGAGTCGACAGGGGGCGCGGCTACACCTTC. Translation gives CASSLPGVDRGRGYTF.

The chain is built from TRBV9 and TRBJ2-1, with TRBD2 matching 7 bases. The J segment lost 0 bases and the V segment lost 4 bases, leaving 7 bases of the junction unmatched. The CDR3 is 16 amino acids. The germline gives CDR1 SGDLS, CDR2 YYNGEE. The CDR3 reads CASSRTPGGSYNEQFF. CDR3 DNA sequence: TGTGCCAGCAGCAGAACCCCGGGGGGCTCCTACAATGAGCAGTTCTTC. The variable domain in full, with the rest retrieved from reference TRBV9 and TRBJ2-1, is DSGVTQTPKHLITATGQRVTLRCSPRSGDLSVYWYQQSLDQGLQFLIQYYNGEERAKGNILERFSAQQFPDLHSELNLSSLELGDSALYFCASSRTPGGSYNEQFFGPGTRLTVL.

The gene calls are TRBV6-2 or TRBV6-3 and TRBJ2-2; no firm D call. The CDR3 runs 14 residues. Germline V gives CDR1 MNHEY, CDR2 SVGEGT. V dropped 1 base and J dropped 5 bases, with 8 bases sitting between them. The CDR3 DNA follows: TGTGCCAGCAGTTACTGGGCCGGAACCGGGGAGCTGTTTTTT. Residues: CASSYWAGTGELFF.

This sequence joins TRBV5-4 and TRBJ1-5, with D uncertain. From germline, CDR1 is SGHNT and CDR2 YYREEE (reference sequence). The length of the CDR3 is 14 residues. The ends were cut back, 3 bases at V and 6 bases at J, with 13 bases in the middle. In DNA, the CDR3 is TGTGCCAGCAGCTCGGGAGTAGGCGGTCAGCCCCAGCATTTT. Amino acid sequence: CASSSGVGGQPQHF.

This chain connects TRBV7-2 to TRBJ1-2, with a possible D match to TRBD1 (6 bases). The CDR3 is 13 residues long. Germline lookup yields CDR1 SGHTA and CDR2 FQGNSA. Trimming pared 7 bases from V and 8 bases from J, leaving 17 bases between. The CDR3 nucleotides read TGTGCCAGCACCGAAGGGGGATCGGGAGGCTACACCTTC. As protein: CASTEGGSGGYTF.

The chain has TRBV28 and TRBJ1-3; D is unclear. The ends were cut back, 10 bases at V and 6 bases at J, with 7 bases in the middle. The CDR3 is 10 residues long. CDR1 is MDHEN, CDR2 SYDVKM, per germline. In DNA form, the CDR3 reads TGTGCCACCCGACAAAACACCATATATTTT. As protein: CATRQNTIYF.

CDR3 amino acids: CATSRDRLSTLRYSNQPQHF. CDR3 nucleotide sequence: TGTGCCACCAGCAGAGATCGTCTATCGACCCTGAGGTATAGCAATCAGCCCCAGCATTTT. The chain joins TRBV15 to TRBJ1-5; the D is unclear. This CDR3 spans 20 amino acids. V lost 0 bases and J 0 bases, leaving 21 bases between the germline ends. The V gene's germline CDR1 is LNHNV and CDR2 YYDKDF (reference sequence). Complete variable domain (other parts from reference TRBV15 and TRBJ1-5): DAMVIQNPRYQVTQFGKPVTLSCSQTLNHNVMYWYQQKSSQAPKLLFHYYDKDFNNEADTPDNFQSRRPNTSFCFLDIRSPGLGDTAMYLCATSRDRLSTLRYSNQPQHFGDGTRLSIL.

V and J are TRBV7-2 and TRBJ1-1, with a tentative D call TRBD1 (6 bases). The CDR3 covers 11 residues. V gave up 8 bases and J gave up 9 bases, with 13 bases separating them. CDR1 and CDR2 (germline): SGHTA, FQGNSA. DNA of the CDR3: TGTGCCAGCGGGATACAGGGTAAAGCTTTCTTT. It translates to CASGIQGKAFF.

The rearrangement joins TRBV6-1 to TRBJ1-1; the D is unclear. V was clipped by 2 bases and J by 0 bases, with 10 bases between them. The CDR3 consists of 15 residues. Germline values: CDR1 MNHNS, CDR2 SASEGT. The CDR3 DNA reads TGTGCCAGCAGTGAACTGGCGGCTTTGAACACTGAAGCTTTCTTT. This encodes CASSELAALNTEAFF.

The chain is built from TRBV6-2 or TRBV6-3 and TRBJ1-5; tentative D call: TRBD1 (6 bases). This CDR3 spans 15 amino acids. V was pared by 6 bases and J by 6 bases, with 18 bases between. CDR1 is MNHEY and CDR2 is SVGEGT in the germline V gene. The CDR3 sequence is CASRYQTGYFQPQHF. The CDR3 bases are TGTGCCAGCAGGTACCAAACAGGGTACTTTCAGCCCCAGCATTTT.

The CDR3 loop is CASSLRGQIYNEKLFF. CDR3 bases: TGTGCCAGCAGTTTAAGGGGACAGATCTATAATGAAAAACTGTTTTTT. The V gene is TRBV28, the J gene TRBJ1-4, with 7 bases fitting TRBD1. CDR1 MDHEN and CDR2 SYDVKM come from the germline V gene. V was pared by 2 bases and J by 4 bases, with 7 bases of the junction left unmatched. The CDR3 extends over 16 amino acids. The full variable domain, rest sourced from reference TRBV28 and TRBJ1-4, is DVKVTQSSRYLVKRTGEKVFLECVQDMDHENMFWYRQDPGLGLRLIYFSYDVKMKEKGDIPEGYSVSREKKERFSLILESASTNQTSMYLCASSLRGQIYNEKLFFGSGTQLSVL.

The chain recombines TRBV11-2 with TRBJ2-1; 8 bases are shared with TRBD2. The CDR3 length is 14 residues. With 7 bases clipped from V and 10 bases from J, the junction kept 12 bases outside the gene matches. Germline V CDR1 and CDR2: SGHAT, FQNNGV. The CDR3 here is CASTPLAGGKEQFF. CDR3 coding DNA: TGTGCCAGCACCCCCCTTGCGGGGGGCAAGGAGCAGTTCTTC.

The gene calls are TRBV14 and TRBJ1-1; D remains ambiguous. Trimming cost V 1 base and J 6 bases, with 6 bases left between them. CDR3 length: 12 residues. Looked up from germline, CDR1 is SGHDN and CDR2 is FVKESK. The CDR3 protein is CASSQGSPEAFF. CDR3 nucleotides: TGTGCCAGCAGCCAAGGGAGCCCTGAAGCTTTCTTT. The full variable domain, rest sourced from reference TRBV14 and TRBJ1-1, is EAGVTQFPSHSVIEKGQTVTLRCDPISGHDNLYWYRRVMGKEIKFLLHFVKESKQDESGMPNNRFLAERTGGTYSTLKVQPAELEDSGVYFCASSQGSPEAFFGQGTRLTVV.

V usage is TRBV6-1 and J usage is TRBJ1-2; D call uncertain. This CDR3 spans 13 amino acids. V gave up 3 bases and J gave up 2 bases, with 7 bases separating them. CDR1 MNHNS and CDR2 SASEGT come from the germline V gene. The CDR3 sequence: CASSEEPNYGYTF. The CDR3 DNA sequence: TGTGCCAGCAGTGAGGAGCCCAACTATGGCTACACCTTC.

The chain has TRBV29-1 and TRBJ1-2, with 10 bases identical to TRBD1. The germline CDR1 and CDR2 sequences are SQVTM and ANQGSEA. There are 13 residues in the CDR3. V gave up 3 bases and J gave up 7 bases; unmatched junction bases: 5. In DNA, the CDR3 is TGCAGCGTTGATAACGGGGACAGGGGTGGCTACACCTTC. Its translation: CSVDNGDRGGYTF.

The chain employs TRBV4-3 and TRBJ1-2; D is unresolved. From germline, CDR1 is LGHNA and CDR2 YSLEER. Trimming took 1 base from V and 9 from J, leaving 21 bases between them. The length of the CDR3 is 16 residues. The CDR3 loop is CASSQGHGRVSGSYTF. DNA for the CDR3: TGCGCCAGCAGCCAAGGACATGGAAGGGTTAGCGGAAGCTACACCTTC.

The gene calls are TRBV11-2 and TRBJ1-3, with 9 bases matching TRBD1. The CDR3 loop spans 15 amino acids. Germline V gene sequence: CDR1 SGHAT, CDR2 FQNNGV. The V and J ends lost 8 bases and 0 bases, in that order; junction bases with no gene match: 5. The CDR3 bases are TGTGCCAGCGGAGGGACAGGGAGCTCTGGAAACACCATATATTTT. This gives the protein CASGGTGSSGNTIYF.

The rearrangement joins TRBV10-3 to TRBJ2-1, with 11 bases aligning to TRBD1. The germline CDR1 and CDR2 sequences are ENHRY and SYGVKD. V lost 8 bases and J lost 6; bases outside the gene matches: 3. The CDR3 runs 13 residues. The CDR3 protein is CAISGTGGNEQFF. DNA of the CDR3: TGTGCCATCTCTGGGACAGGGGGCAATGAGCAGTTCTTC.

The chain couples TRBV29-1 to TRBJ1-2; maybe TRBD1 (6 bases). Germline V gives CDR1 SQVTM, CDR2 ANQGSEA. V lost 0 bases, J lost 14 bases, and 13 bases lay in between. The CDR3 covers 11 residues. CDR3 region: CSVEEGTGNTF. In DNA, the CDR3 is TGCAGCGTTGAAGAGGGAACAGGGAATACCTTC. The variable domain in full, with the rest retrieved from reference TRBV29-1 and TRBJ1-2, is SAVISQKPSRDICQRGTSLTIQCQVDSQVTMMFWYRQQPGQSLTLIATANQGSEATYESGFVIDKFPISRPNLTFSTLTVSNMSPEDSSIYLCSVEEGTGNTFGSGTRLTVV.

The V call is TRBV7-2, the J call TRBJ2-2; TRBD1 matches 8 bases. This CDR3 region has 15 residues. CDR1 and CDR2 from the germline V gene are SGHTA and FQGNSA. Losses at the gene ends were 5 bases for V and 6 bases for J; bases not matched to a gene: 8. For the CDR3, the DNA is TGTGCCAGCAGCCCCAGGGGGCGCATAGCCGGGGAGCTGTTTTTT. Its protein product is CASSPRGRIAGELFF.

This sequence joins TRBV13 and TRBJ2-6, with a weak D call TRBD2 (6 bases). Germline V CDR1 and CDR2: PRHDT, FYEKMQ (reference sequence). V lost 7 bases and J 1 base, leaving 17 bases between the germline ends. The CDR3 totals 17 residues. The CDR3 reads CASTKELGGSGANVLTF. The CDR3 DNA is TGTGCCAGCACCAAGGAACTCGGAGGGTCTGGGGCCAACGTCCTGACTTTC.